This entry concerns a single TCR beta chain. The clone's antigen remains unknown. No much larger clonotype is one base removed from it; base qualities were not supplied. The label giving this sample's time point can be read as: about 28 days (+/-7) after the second vaccine dose. Because spike-specific TCR depth and breadth did not differ between the two schedules, AZD1222 recipients who got a second dose at roughly 4 weeks were pooled with those who got a second dose at roughly 12 weeks. Vaccinee samples were obtained from the UK trials COV001 and COV002, which included a single-blind randomized controlled phase 2/3 trial of AZD1222 (ChAdOx1 nCoV-19) in healthy adults. Trial participant PBMC samples were collected at day 0 and day 28 after the second dose for TCRbeta chain sequencing. These data are taken from a study of T cell responses to AZD1222 COVID-19 vaccine (dated by TCRdb to the early 2020s). Notes on the research overall: TCR sequencing covered over 230 trial participants: roughly 200 given two doses of AZD1222 and approximately 26 given two doses of MenACWY control vaccine. Trial participants were enrolled into age subgroups of 18-55, 56-69 and 70-plus years, which contained about 150, 28 and 57 TCR-sequenced participants, respectively. What the study reported, not specific to this receptor: The 56-69-year group was small, and its depth increase did not reach significance, likely because of low power. Reportedly, almost half of the unique spike-specific TCRs recognized epitopes lying outside the regions that are mutated in the B.1.351 and B.1.1.7 variants. Most participants were white British and females outnumbered males, and the authors suggested that clonal diversity may have been underestimated. Because no day 14 peak-response samples were available, the repertoires could be characterized only after the peak T cell response. Only six or seven AZD1222 recipients were SARS-CoV-2 seropositive at baseline, limiting conclusions about previously exposed vaccinees. After two AZD1222 doses, spike-specific TCR breadth and depth were significantly higher than at day 0 and than in MenACWY recipients. The vaccine-associated CD4 TCRs covered the entire spike protein, and the dominant responses fell in regions 160-218 and 743-854.

The CDR3 spans 18 residues, from the cysteine through the phenylalanine. Only the CDR3 DNA is retained, 54 bases long and in frame from the first base. CDR1 SGHRS and CDR2 YFSETQ were looked up in the germline V gene. Ends trimmed: V by 2 bases, J by 9 bases; bases unmatched to a gene: 19. The CDR3 regions of human TCRbeta chains were subjected to immunosequencing. Under the source paper's analysis protocol: TCRs in the repertoires were matched against a reference library of SARS-CoV-2-specific TCRs that had been generated with the MIRA antigen-specificity platform. Breadth meant the fraction of unique TCRs that were SARS-CoV-2-associated, whereas depth meant the fraction of total T cells that were SARS-CoV-2-associated. Using the MIRA data, each spike-specific TCR was assigned both to the spike region to which the TCR was reactive and to a CD4 or CD8 class. Log10-transformed breadth and depth values were compared by one-way ANOVA with Sidak's multiple comparisons tests. TCRdb re-hosts the immuneACCESS table, in-frame sequences only. Its copies lack some clones; in the studies checked, an unresolved V gene accounts for under half of them, and the cause for the rest is not known. V and J calls and clone size are given by that table; D and trimming were obtained from the DNA. The sample table shows about 94,000 clones, and 85% to 90% are seen once. Of the sample, around 10% falls within the top ten clones.

This specimen consisted of peripheral blood, obtained 28 days after the second AZD1222 dose. Rearrangement joined TRBV5-1 to TRBJ1-4, with 7 central nucleotides matching TRBD1. The sequence came from an adult who received the AZD1222 COVID-19 vaccine. The CDR3 region reads CASSFGTVLPYPGQKLFF. In nucleotides, the sequence is TGCGCCAGCAGCTTCGGGACAGTGCTCCCTTACCCAGGTCAAAAACTGTTTTTT. With all but the CDR3 taken from the reference TRBV5-1 and TRBJ1-4 genes, the full variable domain is: KAGVTQTPRYLIKTRGQQVTLSCSPISGHRSVSWYQQTPGQGLQFLFEYFSETQRNKGNFPGRFSGRQFSNSRSEMNVSTLELGDSALYLCASSFGTVLPYPGQKLFFGSGTQLSVL.